This TCR beta chain is drawn from a study of T cells in Graves' hyperthyroidism and ophthalmopathy. Overall study results and limits: Most thyroid clonotypes that were expanded above 0.001 also turned up in blood.

The sample holds many counts of this clonotype. Its antigen is not identified. It was RNA transcripts that yielded the amplified TCR beta CDR3 regions. When the TCR CDR3 underwent first-round RT-PCR, the HTBI primer set was used. TCRdb reprocessed the multiplex PCR reads via MiXCR and lists one record per CDR3 protein. The table shows about 410,000 distinct CDR3 sequences, with about 14% occurring only once. The sequence derives from a man between 18 and 35 years old with Graves' ophthalmopathy. Sequenced: blood.

The CDR3 spells CASRPSGGADEQFF. The CDR3 DNA reads TGTGCCAGCAGACCGTCGGGAGGGGCGGATGAGCAGTTCTTC. V and J are TRBV7-3 and TRBJ2-1, with 8 nucleotides matching TRBD2. Germline V gives CDR1 SGHTA, CDR2 FQGTGA. This CDR3 comprises 14 residues. V shed 6 bases, J shed 8 bases, and the junction held 9 bases outside the gene matches.